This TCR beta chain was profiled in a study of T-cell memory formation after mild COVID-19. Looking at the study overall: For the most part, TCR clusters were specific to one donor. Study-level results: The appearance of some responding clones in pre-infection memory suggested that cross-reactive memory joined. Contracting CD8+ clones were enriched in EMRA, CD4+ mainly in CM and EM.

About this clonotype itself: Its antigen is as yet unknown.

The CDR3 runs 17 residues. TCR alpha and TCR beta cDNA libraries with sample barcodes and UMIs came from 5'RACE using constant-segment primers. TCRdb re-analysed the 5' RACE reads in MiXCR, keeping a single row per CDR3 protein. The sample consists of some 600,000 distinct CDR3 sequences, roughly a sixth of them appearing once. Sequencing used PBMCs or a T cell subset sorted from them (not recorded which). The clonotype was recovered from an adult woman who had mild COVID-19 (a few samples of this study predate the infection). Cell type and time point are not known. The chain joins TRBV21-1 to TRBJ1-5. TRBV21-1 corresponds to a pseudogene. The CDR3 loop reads CASSMDPTREGNQPQHF. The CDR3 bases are TGTGCCAGCAGCATGGACCCTACAAGGGAGGGCAATCAGCCCCAGCATTTT.